This T cell receptor beta chain was recovered during a study of T cell responses to AZD1222 COVID-19 vaccine. Study-level points and caveats: CD4 TCRs covered the whole spike, strongest at regions 160-218 and 743-854.

As for this clone: Its antigen is currently unknown.

The table came from immunoSEQ multiplex PCR; TCRdb's copy has only in-frame clones and leaves some out. Of about 270,000 clones detected, 94% appear once; the ten largest clones hold around 0.57%. The V end lost 10 bases, the J end lost 2 bases, and 11 bases lay between the germline ends. In germline, CDR1 is MDHEN, CDR2 SYDVKM. The CDR3 sequence is 12 residues long. The sequence was collected from an adult who received the AZD1222 COVID-19 vaccine. The sequenced sample was peripheral blood, obtained 28 days after the second AZD1222 dose. The chain uses TRBV28 and TRBJ1-2; D is ambiguous. For the CDR3, the DNA is TGTGCCACCAAGACGGGAAACTATGGCTACACCTTC. Translated, it gives CATKTGNYGYTF.